The sample holds many counts of the clone carrying this TCR beta chain. The V gene end was trimmed by 3 bases and the J gene end by 4 bases; junction bases not matched to a gene: 6. Germline V gives CDR1 SQVTM, CDR2 ANQGSEA. The CDR3 runs to 14 residues. A second PCR, run for 7 to 11 cycles, used a sample-barcoded 5' primer plus a J-beta primer mix. Using its own MiXCR run on the 5' RACE reads, TCRdb lists one record per CDR3 protein. Of approximately 820,000 distinct CDR3 sequences listed, around 45% are singletons. The entry originates in a study of blood T cells in healthy people across ages. The chain recombines TRBV29-1 with TRBJ2-1; 7 positions match TRBD2. This TCR came from a man in his sixties in good health. The sequenced material came from blood. CDR3 in amino acids: CSVEGEGYYNEQFF. The CDR3 coding sequence is TGCAGCGTTGAGGGGGAGGGGTATTACAATGAGCAGTTCTTC.